This T cell receptor (beta chain) emerged from a study of shared clonotypes between healthy human individuals. Study-wide results and limits: Non-shared clonotypes showed lower generation probabilities than clonotypes common to all four donors. The authors sampled blood alone, and tissue repertoires likely differ.

CDR3 size: 13 residues. CDR1 is MNHNY, CDR2 SVGAGI, per germline (reference sequence). About this clone itself: Its cognate antigen is unknown. Germline and junction disagree at one end, which may indicate a read error.

Original data processing: Junction-only immunoSEQ data arrived without quality scores, meaning filtering differed. Here immunoSEQ multiplex PCR was the method, and the copy in TCRdb shows in-frame clones only, minus some. Clone size and the V and J calls come from that table; the DNA yielded D and trimming. The table has about 980,000 clones, 70% to 85% seen once; the top ten hold roughly 1.5%. The genes are TRBV6-6 and TRBJ1-3; 9 positions agree with TRBD1. Sequencing used memory CD4+ T cells sorted from blood. Subset defined: CD45RA-negative fraction. This receptor was obtained from a man between 18 and 29 years old in good health. CDR3 DNA sequence: TGTGCCAGCAGTTACCCACTGGGACAGGGCTTCATCTTT. It encodes CASSYPLGQGFIF.